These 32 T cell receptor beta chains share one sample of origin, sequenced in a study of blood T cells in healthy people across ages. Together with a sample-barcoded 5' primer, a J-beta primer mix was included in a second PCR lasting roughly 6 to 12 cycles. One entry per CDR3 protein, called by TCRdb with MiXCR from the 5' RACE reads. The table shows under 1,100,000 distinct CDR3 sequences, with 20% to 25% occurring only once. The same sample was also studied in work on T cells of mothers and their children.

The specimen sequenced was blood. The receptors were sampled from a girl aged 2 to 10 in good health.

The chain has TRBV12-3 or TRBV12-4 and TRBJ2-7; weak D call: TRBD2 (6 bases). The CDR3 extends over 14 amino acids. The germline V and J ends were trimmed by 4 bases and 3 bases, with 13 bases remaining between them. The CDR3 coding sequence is TGTGCCAGCAGTTCGGCGGGACTCCGCTACGAGCAGTACTTC. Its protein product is CASSSAGLRYEQYF.

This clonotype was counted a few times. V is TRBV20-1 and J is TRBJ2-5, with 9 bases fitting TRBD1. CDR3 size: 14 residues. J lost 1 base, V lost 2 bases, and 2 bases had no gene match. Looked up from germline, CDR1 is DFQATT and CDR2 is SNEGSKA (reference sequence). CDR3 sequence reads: CSARPDRGQETQYF. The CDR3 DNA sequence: TGCAGTGCTAGACCGGACAGGGGCCAAGAGACCCAGTACTTC.

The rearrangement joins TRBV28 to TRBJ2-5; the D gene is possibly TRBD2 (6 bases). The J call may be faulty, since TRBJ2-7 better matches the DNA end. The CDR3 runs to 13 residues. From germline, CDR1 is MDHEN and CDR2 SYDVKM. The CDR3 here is CASSAGGRYEQYF. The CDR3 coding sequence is TGTGCCAGCAGTGCCGGGGGAAGGTACGAGCAGTACTTC.

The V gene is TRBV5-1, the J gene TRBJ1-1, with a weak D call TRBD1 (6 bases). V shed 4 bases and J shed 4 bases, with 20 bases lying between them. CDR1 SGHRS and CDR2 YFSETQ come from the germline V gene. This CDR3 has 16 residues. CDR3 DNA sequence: TGCGCCAGCAGCCCCGGGGGGGGCACCGCGGCCACTGAAGCTTTCTTT. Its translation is CASSPGGGTAATEAFF. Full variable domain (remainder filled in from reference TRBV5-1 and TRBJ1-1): KAGVTQTPRYLIKTRGQQVTLSCSPISGHRSVSWYQQTPGQGLQFLFEYFSETQRNKGNFPGRFSGRQFSNSRSEMNVSTLELGDSALYLCASSPGGGTAATEAFFGQGTRLTVV.

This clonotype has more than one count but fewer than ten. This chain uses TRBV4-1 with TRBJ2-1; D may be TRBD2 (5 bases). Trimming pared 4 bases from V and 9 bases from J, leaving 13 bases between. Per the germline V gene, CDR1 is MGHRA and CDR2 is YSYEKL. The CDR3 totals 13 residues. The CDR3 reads CASSPPGLTEQFF. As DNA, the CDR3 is TGCGCCAGCAGCCCACCCGGACTGACTGAGCAGTTCTTC.

This chain's CDR3 is CASSQDRMGRWAFF. The CDR3 DNA reads TGTGCCAGCAGCCAAGACCGGATGGGGCGTTGGGCTTTCTTT. V gene TRBV3-1 combines with J gene TRBJ1-1; D is possibly TRBD1 (5 bases). CDR3 length: 14 amino acids. Germline lookup yields CDR1 LGHDT and CDR2 YNNKEL (reference sequence). V shed 0 bases and J shed 11 bases, with 16 bases lying between them. Combining the CDR3 with reference TRBV3-1 and TRBJ1-1 gives the whole variable domain DTAVSQTPKYLVTQMGNDKSIKCEQNLGHDTMYWYKQDSKKFLKIMFSYNNKELIINETVPNRFSPKSPDKAHLNLHINSLELGDSAVYFCASSQDRMGRWAFFGQGTRLTVV.

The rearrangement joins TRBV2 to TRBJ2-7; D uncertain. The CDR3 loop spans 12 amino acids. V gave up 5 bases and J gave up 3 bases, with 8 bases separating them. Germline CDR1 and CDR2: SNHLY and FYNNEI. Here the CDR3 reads CASSPPRYEQYF. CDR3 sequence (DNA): TGTGCCAGCAGTCCCCCCCGCTACGAGCAGTACTTC.

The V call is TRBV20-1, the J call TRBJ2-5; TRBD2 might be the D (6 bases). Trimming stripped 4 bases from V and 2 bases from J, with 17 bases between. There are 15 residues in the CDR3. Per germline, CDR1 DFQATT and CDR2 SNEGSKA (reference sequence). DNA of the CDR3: TGCAGTGCTACGACACGCATAGCGGAACAAGAGACCCAGTACTTC. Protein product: CSATTRIAEQETQYF.

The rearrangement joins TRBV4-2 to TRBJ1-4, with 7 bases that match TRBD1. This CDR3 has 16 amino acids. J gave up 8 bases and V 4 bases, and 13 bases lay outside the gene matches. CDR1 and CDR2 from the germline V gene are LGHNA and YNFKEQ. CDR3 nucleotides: TGTGCCAGCAGCCCACTGATAGGGACAGAGGTGGAAAAACTGTTTTTT. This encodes CASSPLIGTEVEKLFF.

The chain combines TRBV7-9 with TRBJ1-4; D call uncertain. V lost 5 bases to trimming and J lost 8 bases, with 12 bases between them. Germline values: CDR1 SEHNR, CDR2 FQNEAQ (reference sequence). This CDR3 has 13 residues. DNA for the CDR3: TGTGCCAGCAGCCAAATCCCCCGAGAAAAACTGTTTTTT. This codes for CASSQIPREKLFF.

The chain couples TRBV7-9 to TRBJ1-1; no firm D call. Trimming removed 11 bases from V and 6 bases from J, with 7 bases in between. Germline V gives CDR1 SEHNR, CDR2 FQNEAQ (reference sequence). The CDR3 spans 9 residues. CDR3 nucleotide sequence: TGTGCCGGAGGTCCTGAAGCTTTCTTT. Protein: CAGGPEAFF.

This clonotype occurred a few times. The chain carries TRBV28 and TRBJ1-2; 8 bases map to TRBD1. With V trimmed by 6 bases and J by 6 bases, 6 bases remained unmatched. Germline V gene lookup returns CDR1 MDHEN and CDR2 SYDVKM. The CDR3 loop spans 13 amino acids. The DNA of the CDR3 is TGTGCCAGCAGACCAGGGGGCGGTCATGGCTACACCTTC. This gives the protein CASRPGGGHGYTF.

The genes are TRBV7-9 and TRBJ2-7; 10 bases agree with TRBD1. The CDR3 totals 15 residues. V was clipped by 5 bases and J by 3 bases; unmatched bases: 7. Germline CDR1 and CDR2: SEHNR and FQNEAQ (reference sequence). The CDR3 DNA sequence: TGTGCCAGCAGCCCGTGGGACAGGGGTTACTACGAGCAGTACTTC. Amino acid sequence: CASSPWDRGYYEQYF.

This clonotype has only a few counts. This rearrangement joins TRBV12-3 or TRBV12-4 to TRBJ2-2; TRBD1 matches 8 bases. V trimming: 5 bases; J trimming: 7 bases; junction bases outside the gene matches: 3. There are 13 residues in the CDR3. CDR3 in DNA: TGTGCCAGCAGTGGAACAGGGGGCGGGGAGCTGTTTTTT. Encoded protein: CASSGTGGGELFF.

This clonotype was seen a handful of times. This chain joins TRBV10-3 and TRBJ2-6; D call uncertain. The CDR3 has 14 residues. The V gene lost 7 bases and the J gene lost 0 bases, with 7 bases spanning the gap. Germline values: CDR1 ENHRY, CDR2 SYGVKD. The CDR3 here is CAITGRSGANVLTF. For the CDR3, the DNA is TGTGCCATCACCGGACGCTCTGGGGCCAACGTCCTGACTTTC.

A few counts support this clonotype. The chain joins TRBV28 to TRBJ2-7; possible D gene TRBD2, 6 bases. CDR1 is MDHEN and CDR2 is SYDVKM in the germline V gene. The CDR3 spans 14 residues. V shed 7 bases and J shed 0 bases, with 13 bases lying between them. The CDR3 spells CASTVSGDSYEQYF. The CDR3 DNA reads TGTGCCAGCACCGTTAGCGGTGACTCCTACGAGCAGTACTTC.

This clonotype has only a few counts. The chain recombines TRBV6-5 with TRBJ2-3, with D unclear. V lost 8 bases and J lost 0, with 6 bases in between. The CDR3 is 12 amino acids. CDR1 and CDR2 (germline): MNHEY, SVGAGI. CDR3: CASWQSTDTQYF. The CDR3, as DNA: TGTGCCAGCTGGCAAAGCACAGATACGCAGTATTTT.

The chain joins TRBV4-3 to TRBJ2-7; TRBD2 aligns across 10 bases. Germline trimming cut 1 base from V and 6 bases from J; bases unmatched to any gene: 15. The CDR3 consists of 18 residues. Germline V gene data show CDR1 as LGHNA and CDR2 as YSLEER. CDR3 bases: TGCGCCAGCAGCCAAGTGAGGGAAACTAGCGGGGTCGCCTTCGAGCAGTACTTC. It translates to CASSQVRETSGVAFEQYF.

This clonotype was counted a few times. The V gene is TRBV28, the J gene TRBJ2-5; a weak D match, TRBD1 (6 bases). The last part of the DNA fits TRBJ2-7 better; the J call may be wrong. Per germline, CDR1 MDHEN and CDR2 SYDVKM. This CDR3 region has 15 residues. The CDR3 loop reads CASSFGAGDSYEQYF. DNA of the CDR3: TGTGCCAGCAGTTTTGGGGCAGGGGACTCCTACGAGCAGTACTTC.

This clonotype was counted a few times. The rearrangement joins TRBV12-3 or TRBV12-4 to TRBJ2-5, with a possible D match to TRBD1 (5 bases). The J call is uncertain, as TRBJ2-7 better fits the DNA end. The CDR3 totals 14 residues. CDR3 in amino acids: CASRSSGHDYEQYF. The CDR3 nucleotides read TGTGCCAGCAGATCATCAGGACACGATTACGAGCAGTACTTC.

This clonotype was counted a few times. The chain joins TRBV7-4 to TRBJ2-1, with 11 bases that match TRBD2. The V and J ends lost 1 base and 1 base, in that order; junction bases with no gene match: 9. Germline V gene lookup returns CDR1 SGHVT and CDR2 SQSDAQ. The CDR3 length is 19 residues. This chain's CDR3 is CASSLVLELAGGSYNEQFF. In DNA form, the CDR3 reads TGTGCCAGCAGCTTAGTCCTAGAATTAGCGGGAGGGTCCTACAATGAGCAGTTCTTC.

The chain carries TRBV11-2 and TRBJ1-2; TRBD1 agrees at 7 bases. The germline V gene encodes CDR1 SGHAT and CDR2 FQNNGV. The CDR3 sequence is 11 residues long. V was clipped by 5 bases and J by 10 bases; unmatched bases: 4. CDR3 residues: CASSPGQSYTF. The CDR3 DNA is TGTGCCAGCAGCCCGGGACAGTCCTACACCTTC.

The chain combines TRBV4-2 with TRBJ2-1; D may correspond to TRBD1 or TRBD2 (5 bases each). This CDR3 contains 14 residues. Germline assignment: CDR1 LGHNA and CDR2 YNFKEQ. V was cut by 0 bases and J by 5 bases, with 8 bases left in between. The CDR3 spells CASSQDLGDNEQFF. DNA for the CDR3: TGTGCCAGCAGCCAAGATCTGGGGGACAATGAGCAGTTCTTC.

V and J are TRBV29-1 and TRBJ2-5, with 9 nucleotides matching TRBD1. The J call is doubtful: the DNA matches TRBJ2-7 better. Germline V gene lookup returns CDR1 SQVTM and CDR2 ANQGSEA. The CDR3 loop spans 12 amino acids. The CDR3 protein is CSVRDRAYEQYF. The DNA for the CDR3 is TGCAGCGTTCGGGACAGGGCCTACGAGCAGTACTTC.

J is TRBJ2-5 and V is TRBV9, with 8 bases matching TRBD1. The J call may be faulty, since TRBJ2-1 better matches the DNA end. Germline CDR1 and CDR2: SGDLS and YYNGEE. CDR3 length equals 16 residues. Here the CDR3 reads CASSVRTGQGGDEQFF. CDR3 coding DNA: TGTGCCAGCAGCGTGAGAACAGGACAGGGTGGCGATGAGCAGTTCTTC.

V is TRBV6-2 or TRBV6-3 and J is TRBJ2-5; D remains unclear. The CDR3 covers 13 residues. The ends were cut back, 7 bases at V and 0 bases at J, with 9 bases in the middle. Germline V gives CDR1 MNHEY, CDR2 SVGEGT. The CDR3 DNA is TGTGCCAGCAACAACCCGTACCAAGAGACCCAGTACTTC. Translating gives CASNNPYQETQYF.

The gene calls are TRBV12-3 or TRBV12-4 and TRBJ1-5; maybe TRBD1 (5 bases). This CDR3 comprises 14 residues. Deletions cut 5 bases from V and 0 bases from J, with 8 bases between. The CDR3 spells CASSTGDSNQPQHF. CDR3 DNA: TGTGCCAGCAGTACAGGAGATAGCAATCAGCCCCAGCATTTT.

The CDR3 DNA reads TGTGCCAGCTCCGACCTGTCCTACAATGAGCAGTTCTTC. Translation gives CASSDLSYNEQFF. The chain combines TRBV7-6 with TRBJ2-1; D gene uncertain. This CDR3 has 13 amino acids. Germline assignment: CDR1 SGHVS and CDR2 FNYEAQ. Between the trimmed V and J ends, which lost 8 bases and 1 base, there was a span of 9 bases.

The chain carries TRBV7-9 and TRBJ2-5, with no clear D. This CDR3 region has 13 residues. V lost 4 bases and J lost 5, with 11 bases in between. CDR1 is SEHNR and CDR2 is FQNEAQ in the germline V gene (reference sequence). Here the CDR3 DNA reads TGTGCCAGCAGCTCCCCTCGTTTTGAGACCCAGTACTTC. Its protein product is CASSSPRFETQYF. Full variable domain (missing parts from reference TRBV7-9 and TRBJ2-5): DTGVSQNPRHKITKRGQNVTFRCDPISEHNRLYWYRQTLGQGPEFLTYFQNEAQLEKSRLLSDRFSAERPKGSFSTLEIQRTEQGDSAMYLCASSSPRFETQYFGPGTRLLVL.

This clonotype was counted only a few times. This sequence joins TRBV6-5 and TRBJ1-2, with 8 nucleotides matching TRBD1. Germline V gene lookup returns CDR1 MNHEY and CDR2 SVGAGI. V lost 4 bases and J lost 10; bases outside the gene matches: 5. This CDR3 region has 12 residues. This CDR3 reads CASSWDRLAYTF. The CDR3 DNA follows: TGTGCCAGCAGTTGGGACAGGCTGGCCTACACCTTC.

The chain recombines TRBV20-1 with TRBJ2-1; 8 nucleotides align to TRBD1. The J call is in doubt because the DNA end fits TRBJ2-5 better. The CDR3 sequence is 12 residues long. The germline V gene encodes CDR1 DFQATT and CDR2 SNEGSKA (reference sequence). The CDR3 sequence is CSAAGQGVTQYF. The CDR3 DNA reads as TGCAGTGCTGCCGGACAGGGTGTGACCCAGTACTTC.

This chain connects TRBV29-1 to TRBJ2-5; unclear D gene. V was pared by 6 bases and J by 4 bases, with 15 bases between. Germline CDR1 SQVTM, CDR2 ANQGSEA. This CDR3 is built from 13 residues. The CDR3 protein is CSVSPLAVETQYF. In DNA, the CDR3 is TGCAGCGTCTCGCCCCTGGCAGTAGAGACCCAGTACTTC.